This TCR beta chain was sequenced for a study of blood T cell repertoires in COVID-19. The protocol was immunoSEQ multiplex PCR, while the TCRdb copy is restricted to in-frame clones and leaves out a portion. The sample yields 250,000 to 300,000 clones, roughly 83% seen once. Germline V gene lookup returns CDR1 MGHRA and CDR2 YSYEKL. V shed 4 bases, J shed 3 bases, and the junction held 10 bases outside the gene matches. This CDR3 has 16 amino acids. This clonotype was obtained from a man in his sixties who had recovered from COVID-19. The gene calls are TRBV4-1 and TRBJ1-2, with TRBD1 identical over 8 bases. Material for sequencing was peripheral blood. CDR3: CASSLYGTGSDYGYTF. CDR3 bases: TGCGCCAGCAGCCTATATGGGACAGGTTCGGACTATGGCTACACCTTC.